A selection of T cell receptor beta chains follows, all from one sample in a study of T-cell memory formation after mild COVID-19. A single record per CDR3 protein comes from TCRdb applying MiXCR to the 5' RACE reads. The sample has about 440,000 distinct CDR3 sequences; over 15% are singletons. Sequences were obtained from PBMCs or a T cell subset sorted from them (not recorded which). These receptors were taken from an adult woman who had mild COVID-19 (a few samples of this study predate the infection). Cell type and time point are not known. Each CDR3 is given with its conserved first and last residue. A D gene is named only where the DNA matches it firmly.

CATSRVRQGNSGNTIYF | TRBV15 | TRBD1
CSVEGGGSAEETQYF | TRBV29-1 | -
CASSLKNSGANVLTF | TRBV5-6 | -
CASTPTGGETQYF | TRBV6-1 | TRBD1
CASCQGGVNTGELFF | TRBV2 | -
CASSQDPGADTQYF | TRBV4-1 | -
CASSFRDRGYNEQFF | TRBV7-2 | TRBD1
CASSREPGEEAFF | TRBV4-1 | -
CASSLQGQGANEQFF | TRBV7-3 | TRBD1
CASSSTGGRQETQYF | TRBV7-7 | TRBD1
CATSGIGGPEFNEQFF | TRBV24-1 | -
CASSLSSSTDTQYF | TRBV7-8 | -
CASSVTVSEQFF | TRBV19 | -
CAISGSGGNNEQFF | TRBV10-3 | TRBD2
CASSFGGIEQFF | TRBV7-9 | -